A single sample gave rise to the 16 T cell receptor beta chains below, sequenced in a study of T cells in women clearing cervical HPV infection. The table came from immunoSEQ multiplex PCR; TCRdb's copy has only in-frame clones and leaves some out. The table for this sample gives some 24,000 clones. Sequenced: blood buffy coat. The source is a woman between 18 and 75 years old with a cervical HPV16 infection that either progressed to CIN3+ or cleared (not recorded which).

Concerning this clone itself: At one of its ends the junction is not consistent with the germline gene, which may arise from a read error. The read ends 3 residues before the CDR3 terminus; that terminus is restored from the germline J gene. The chain carries TRBV7-7 and TRBJ2-3, with a weak D call TRBD1 (6 bases). The CDR3 loop spans 14 amino acids. Germline CDR1 and CDR2: SSHAT and FNYEAQ (reference sequence). The sequenced part of the CDR3 DNA is TGTGCTAGCAGCTTGAGACAGGATGGAGAGACG. Translated, it gives CASSLRQDGET. The full CDR3 protein reads CASSLRQDGETQYF.

As for this clone: The read stops 3 residues short of the end of the CDR3; the missing end is completed from the germline J gene. The same CDR3 can be traced to other DNA sequences in this sample. The chain has TRBV18 and TRBJ1-3, with D maybe TRBD1 (5 bases). Germline V gene data show CDR1 as KGHSH and CDR2 as LQKENI. Trimming cost V 3 bases and J 2 bases, with 17 bases left between them. The CDR3 has 17 amino acids. The part of the CDR3 DNA that was read is TGTGCCAGCTCACCCTCTCGGGGGTCCCTAACTGGAAACACC. Its translation: CASSPSRGSLTGNT. The entire CDR3 is CASSPSRGSLTGNTIYF.

On this clone itself: The read is 3 residues too short to cover the CDR3 end, so that end is filled in from the germline J gene. The rearrangement uses TRBV7-9 and TRBJ1-2; D call uncertain. Germline CDR1 SEHNR, CDR2 FQNEAQ (reference sequence). This CDR3 spans 11 amino acids. CDR3 DNA, as far as it was read: TGTGCCAGCAGCCTTTACTACGAC. Translating it yields CASSLYYD. The whole CDR3 sequence reads CASSLYYDYTF.

CDR3 DNA, as far as it was read: TGCGCCAGCAGCAAAAGTCAGGGGTATGGC. Translated: CASSKSQGYG. From start to end, the CDR3 is CASSKSQGYGYTF. This chain connects TRBV5-1 to TRBJ1-2; tentative D call: TRBD1 (6 bases). The CDR3 end is not reached by the read, which stops 3 residues before it; the germline J gene fills it in. CDR3 size: 13 residues. The germline V gene encodes CDR1 SGHRS and CDR2 YFSETQ. Trimming took 4 bases from V and 5 from J, leaving 12 bases between them.

The CDR3 region is CSALRTSGLSSYEQYF. The covered CDR3 bases are TGCAGTGCTCTCCGGACTAGCGGGTTAAGCTCCTACGAG. This chain links TRBV20-1 with TRBJ2-7, with TRBD2 identical over 11 bases. The read falls 3 residues short of the CDR3 end, and the missing part is taken from the germline J gene. V was clipped by 5 bases and J by 0 bases; unmatched bases: 9. The CDR3 sequence is 16 residues long. Germline CDR1 is DFQATT and CDR2 is SNEGSKA (reference sequence).

To note about this clone: With the read ending 3 residues before the CDR3 end, the germline J gene is used to fill in that end. The J gene is TRBJ1-5, the V gene TRBV7-9; the D gene is possibly TRBD1 (6 bases). Per the germline V gene, CDR1 is SEHNR and CDR2 is FQNEAQ (reference sequence). This CDR3 is built from 15 residues. V was trimmed by 4 bases and J by 0 bases, leaving 10 bases between them. The CDR3 sequence: CASSYGQYSNQPQHF. The covered CDR3 bases are TGTGCCAGCAGCTACGGACAGTATAGCAATCAGCCC.

Turning to this clone: The CDR3 is cut off 3 residues early in the read; its end comes from the germline J gene. The rearrangement links TRBV11-3 to TRBJ2-7; no definite D call. CDR1 and CDR2 from the germline V gene are SGHNT and YENEEA. This CDR3 has 14 amino acids. The ends were cut back, 1 base at V and 6 bases at J, with 13 bases in the middle. CDR3 residues: CASSLGQTSGEQYF. The CDR3 DNA, read in part, is TGTGCCAGCAGCTTAGGCCAGACATCCGGCGAG.

Of note for this clone: The read ends 3 residues early relative to the CDR3; the germline J gene fills the gap. This chain uses TRBV30 with TRBJ2-7; possible D gene TRBD2, 7 bases. CDR1 is GTSNPN, CDR2 SVGIG, per germline (reference sequence). The CDR3 totals 15 residues. The V end lost 3 bases, the J end lost 4 bases, and 19 bases lay between the germline ends. The CDR3 loop is CAWSRGGRARYEQYF. CDR3 DNA, as far as it was read: TGTGCCTGGAGCCGCGGGGGCAGGGCGAGATACGAG.

Notes on this clone: The read is 3 residues too short to cover the CDR3 end, so that end is filled in from the germline J gene. The chain is built from TRBV6-2 or TRBV6-3 and TRBJ1-5; D may be TRBD1 (6 bases). The CDR3 runs 17 residues. V lost 0 bases, J lost 7 bases, and 19 bases lay in between. Germline V gene lookup returns CDR1 MNHEY and CDR2 SVGEGT. CDR3 DNA (partial): TGTGCCAGCAGTTACTCGATACGGGCCCCGGGGGGCCAGCCC. Translation: CASSYSIRAPGGQP. The whole CDR3 region reads CASSYSIRAPGGQPQHF.

Turning to this clone: Read data end 3 residues before the CDR3 end; the end is taken from the germline J gene. This chain links TRBV19 with TRBJ1-5; weak D call: TRBD1 (5 bases). The CDR3 contains 16 residues. V lost 7 bases, J lost 2 bases, and 18 bases lay in between. Germline V CDR1 and CDR2: LNHDA, SQIVND (reference sequence). The covered CDR3 bases are TGTGCCAGTAATTGGGTGGGGCGATCGGGCAATCAGCCC. As protein: CASNWVGRSGNQP. The whole CDR3 reads CASNWVGRSGNQPQHF.

On this clone itself: Read sequence stops 3 residues before the CDR3 end, and the germline J gene provides the missing end. The rearrangement links TRBV7-9 to TRBJ2-7; unclear D gene. V shed 4 bases and J shed 1 base, with 11 bases lying between them. Germline V gene lookup returns CDR1 SEHNR and CDR2 FQNEAQ (reference sequence). The CDR3 runs to 14 residues. The CDR3 DNA, read in part, is TGTGCCAGCAGCTCGTTTGGTAGTTCCTACGAG. Translating gives CASSSFGSSYE. The full CDR3 reads CASSSFGSSYEQYF. The variable domain in full, completed from reference TRBV7-9 and TRBJ2-7, reads DTGVSQNPRHKITKRGQNVTFRCDPISEHNRLYWYRQTLGQGPEFLTYFQNEAQLEKSRLLSDRFSAERPKGSFSTLEIQRTEQGDSAMYLCASSSFGSSYEQYFGPGTRLTVT.

As to this clone: The read terminates 3 residues before the CDR3 end, so the remaining end is supplied by the germline J gene. The chain recombines TRBV7-2 with TRBJ1-6; D is perhaps TRBD1 (5 bases). The CDR3 consists of 14 residues. V was shortened by 2 bases and J by 10 bases, with 12 bases between the two germline ends. Germline V lookup: CDR1 SGHTA, CDR2 FQGNSA. CDR3 bases read: TGTGCCAGCAGCTTAATGTCAGGGCCCTCACCC. Its translation is CASSLMSGPSP. The CDR3 in full is CASSLMSGPSPLHF.

Worth noting for this clone: From the germline J gene comes the end of the CDR3, since the read stops 3 residues before it. This rearrangement joins TRBV7-9 to TRBJ1-4; 7 bases agree with TRBD1. The V gene end was trimmed by 5 bases and the J gene end by 4 bases; junction bases not matched to a gene: 7. CDR3 size: 15 residues. The germline V gene has CDR1 SEHNR and CDR2 FQNEAQ (reference sequence). The DNA read from the CDR3 is TGTGCCAGCAGCGCCCGGACAGGAGATAATGAAAAA. It is translated as CASSARTGDNEK. The entire CDR3 reads CASSARTGDNEKLFF.

Remarks on this clone: Read sequence stops 3 residues before the CDR3 end, and the germline J gene provides the missing end. The rearrangement joins TRBV6-1 to TRBJ1-2, with D uncertain. The germline gives CDR1 MNHNS, CDR2 SASEGT. This CDR3 has 15 amino acids. CDR3 DNA, as far as it was read: TGTGCCAGCAGTGAAGCAATTCAGGTCTACAATGAC. Its translation is CASSEAIQVYND. The complete CDR3 protein is CASSEAIQVYNDYTF.

A word on this clone: The CDR3 end falls 3 residues outside the read, so it is completed with the germline J gene. The chain uses TRBV19 and TRBJ1-1; TRBD1 might be the D (6 bases). This CDR3 has 15 amino acids. Germline CDR1 LNHDA, CDR2 SQIVND (reference sequence). CDR3 DNA, as far as it was read: TGTGCCAGTAGTATGGACAGTTTGACCAAAAACATT. Translated: CASSMDSLTKNI. The whole CDR3 sequence is CASSMDSLTKNIAFF.

With regard to this clone: The CDR3 end falls 3 residues outside the read, so it is completed with the germline J gene. The rearrangement joins TRBV5-6 to TRBJ1-2, with D unresolved. The CDR3 totals 15 residues. V lost 0 bases and J 3 bases, leaving 12 bases between the germline ends. The germline CDR1 and CDR2 sequences are SGHDT and YYEEEE. The chain's CDR3 is CASSLASYSYYGYTF. CDR3 DNA, as far as it was read: TGTGCCAGCAGCTTGGCTTCGTACAGTTACTATGGC.